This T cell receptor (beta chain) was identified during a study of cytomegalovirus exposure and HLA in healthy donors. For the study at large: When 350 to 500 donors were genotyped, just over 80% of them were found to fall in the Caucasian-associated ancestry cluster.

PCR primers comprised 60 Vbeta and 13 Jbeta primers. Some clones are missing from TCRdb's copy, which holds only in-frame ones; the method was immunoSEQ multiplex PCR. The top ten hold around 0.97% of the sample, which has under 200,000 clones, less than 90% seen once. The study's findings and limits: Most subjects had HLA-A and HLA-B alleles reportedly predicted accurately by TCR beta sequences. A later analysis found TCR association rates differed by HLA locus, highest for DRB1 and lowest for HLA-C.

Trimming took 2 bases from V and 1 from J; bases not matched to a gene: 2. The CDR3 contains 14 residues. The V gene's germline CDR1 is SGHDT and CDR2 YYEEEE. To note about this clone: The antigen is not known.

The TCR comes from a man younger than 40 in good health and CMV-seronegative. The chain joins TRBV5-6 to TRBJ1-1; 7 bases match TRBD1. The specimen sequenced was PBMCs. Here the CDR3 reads CASSLGGPNTEAFF. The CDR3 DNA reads TGTGCCAGCAGCTTAGGGGGCCCGAACACTGAAGCTTTCTTT.